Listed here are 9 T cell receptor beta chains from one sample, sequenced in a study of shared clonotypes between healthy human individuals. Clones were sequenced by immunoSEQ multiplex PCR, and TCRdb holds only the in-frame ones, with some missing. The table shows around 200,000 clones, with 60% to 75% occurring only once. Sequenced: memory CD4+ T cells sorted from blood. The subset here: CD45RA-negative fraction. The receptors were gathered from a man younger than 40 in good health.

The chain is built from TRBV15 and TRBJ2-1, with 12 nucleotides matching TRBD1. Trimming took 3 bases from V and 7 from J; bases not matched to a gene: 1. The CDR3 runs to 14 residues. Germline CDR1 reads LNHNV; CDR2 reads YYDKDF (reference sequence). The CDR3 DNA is TGTGCCACCAGCAGGGGACAGGGGGCGAATGAGCAGTTCTTC. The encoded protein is CATSRGQGANEQFF. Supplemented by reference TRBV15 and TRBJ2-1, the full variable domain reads DAMVIQNPRYQVTQFGKPVTLSCSQTLNHNVMYWYQQKSSQAPKLLFHYYDKDFNNEADTPDNFQSRRPNTSFCFLDIRSPGLGDTAMYLCATSRGQGANEQFFGPGTRLTVL.

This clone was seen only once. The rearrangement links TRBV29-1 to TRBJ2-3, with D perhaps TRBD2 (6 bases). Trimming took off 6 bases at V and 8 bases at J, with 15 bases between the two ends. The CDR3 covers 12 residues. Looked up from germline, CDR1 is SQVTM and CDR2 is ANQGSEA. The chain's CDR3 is CSVKVDGGTQYF. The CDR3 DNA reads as TGCAGCGTGAAGGTCGACGGGGGTACGCAGTATTTT.

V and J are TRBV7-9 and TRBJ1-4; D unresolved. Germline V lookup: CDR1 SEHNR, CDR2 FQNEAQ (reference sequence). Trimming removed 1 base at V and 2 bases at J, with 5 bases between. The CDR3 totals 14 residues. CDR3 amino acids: CASSLDTTNEKLFF. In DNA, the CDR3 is TGTGCCAGCAGCTTAGATACGACTAATGAAAAACTGTTTTTT.

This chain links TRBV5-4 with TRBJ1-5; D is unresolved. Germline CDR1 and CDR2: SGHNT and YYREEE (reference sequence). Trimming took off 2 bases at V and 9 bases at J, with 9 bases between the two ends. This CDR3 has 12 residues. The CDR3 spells CASSLPGLPQHF. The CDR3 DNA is TGTGCCAGCAGCTTACCCGGGTTGCCCCAGCATTTT.

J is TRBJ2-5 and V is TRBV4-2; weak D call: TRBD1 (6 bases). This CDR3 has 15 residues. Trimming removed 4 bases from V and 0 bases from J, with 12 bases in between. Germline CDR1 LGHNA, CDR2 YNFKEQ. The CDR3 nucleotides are TGTGCCAGCAGCCGAATCCAGGGGTACCAAGAGACCCAGTACTTC. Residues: CASSRIQGYQETQYF.

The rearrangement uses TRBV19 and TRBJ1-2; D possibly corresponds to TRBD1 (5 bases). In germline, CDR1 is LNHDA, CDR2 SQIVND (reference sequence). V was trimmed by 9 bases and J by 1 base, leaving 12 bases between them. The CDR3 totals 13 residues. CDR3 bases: TGTGCCAGCCAGAGGACATATAACTATGGCTACACCTTC. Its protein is CASQRTYNYGYTF.

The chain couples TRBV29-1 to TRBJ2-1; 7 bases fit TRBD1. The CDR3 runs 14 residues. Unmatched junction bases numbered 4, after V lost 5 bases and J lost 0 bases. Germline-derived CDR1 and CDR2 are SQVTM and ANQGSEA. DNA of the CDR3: TGCAGCGTTCAAGGGGGCCGCTCCTACAATGAGCAGTTCTTC. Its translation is CSVQGGRSYNEQFF.

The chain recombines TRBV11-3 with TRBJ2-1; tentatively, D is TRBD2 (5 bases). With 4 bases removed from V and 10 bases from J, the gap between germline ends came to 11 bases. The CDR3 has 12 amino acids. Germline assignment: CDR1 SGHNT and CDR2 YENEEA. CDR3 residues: CASSSTGLEQFF. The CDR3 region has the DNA TGTGCCAGCAGCTCAACTGGACTCGAGCAGTTCTTC.

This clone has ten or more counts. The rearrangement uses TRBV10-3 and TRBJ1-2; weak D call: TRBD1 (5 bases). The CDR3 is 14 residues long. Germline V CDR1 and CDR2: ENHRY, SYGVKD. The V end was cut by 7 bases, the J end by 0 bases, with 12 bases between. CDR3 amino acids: CAITGGLANYGYTF. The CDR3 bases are TGTGCCATCACGGGGGGGTTAGCTAACTATGGCTACACCTTC.